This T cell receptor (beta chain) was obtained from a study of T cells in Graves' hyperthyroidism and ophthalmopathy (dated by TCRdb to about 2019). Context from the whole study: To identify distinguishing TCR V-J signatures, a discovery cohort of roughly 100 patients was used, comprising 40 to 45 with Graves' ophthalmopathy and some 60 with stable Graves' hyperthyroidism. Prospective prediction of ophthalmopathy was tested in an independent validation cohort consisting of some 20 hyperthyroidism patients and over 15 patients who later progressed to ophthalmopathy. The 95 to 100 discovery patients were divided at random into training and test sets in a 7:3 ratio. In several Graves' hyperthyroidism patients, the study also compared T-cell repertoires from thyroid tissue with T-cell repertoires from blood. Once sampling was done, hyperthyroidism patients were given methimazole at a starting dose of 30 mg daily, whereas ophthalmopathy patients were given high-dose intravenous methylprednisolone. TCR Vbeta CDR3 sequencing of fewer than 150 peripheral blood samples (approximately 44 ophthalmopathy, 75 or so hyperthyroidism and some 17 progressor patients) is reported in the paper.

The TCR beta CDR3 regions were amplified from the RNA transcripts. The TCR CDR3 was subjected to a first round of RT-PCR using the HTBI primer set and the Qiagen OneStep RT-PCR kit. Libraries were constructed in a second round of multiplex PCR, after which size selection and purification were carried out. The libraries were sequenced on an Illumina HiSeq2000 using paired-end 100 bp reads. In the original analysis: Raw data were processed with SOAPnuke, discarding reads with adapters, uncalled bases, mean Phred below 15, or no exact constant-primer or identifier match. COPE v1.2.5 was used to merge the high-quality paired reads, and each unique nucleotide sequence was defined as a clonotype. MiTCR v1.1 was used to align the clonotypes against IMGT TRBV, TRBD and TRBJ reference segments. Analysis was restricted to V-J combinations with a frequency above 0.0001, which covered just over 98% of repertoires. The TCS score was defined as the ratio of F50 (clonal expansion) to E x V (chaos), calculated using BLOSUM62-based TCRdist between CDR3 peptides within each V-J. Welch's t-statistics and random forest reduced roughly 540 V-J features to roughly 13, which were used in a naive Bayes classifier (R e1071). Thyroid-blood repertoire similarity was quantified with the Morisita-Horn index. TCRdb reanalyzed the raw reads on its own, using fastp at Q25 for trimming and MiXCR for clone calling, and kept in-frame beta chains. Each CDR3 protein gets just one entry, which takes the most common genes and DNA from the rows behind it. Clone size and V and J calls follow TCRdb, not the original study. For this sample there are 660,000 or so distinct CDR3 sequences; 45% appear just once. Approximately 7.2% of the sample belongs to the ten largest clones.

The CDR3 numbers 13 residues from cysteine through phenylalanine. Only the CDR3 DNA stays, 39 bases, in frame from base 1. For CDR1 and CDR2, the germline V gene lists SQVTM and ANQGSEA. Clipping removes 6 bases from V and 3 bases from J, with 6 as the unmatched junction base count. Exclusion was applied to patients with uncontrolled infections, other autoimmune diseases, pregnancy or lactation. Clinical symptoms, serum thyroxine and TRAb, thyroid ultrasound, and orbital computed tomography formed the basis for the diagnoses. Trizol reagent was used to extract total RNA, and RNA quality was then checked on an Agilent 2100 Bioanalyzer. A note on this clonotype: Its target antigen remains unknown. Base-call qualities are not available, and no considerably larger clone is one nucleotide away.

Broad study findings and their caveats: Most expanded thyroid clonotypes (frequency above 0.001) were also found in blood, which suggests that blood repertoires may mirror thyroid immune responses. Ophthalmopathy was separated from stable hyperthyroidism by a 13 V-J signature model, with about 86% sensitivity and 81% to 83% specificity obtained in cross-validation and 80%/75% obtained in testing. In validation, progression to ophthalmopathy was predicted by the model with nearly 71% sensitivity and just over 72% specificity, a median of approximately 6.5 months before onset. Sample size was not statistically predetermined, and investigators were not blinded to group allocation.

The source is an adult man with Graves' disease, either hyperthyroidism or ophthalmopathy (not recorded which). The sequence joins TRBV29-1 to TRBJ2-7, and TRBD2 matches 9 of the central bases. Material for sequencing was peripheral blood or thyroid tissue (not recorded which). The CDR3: CSVRGGQLYEQYF. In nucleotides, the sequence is TGCAGCGTGCGGGGGGGACAGCTCTACGAGCAGTACTTC.